A selection of T cell receptor beta chains follows, all from one sample in a study of T cell responses to AZD1222 COVID-19 vaccine. Assay: immunoSEQ multiplex PCR; the TCRdb copy retains only in-frame clones and omits some. The sample includes over 150,000 clones, roughly 92% of them seen just once. The source material was peripheral blood, sampled 28 days after the second AZD1222 dose. The receptors shown here come from an adult who received the AZD1222 COVID-19 vaccine. Each CDR3 is given with its conserved first and last residue. The D gene is left open where the match is weak. Only some rows state a clone size, as once, few, many or a class for expanded clones.

d_call j_call clone_size v_call cdr3_aa cdr3_nt
TRBD1 TRBJ1-3 NA TRBV3-1/TRBV3-2 CASSHGQGAGNTIYF TGTGCCAGCAGCCATGGACAGGGGGCTGGAAACACCATATATTTT
TRBD1 TRBJ1-1 once TRBV24-1 CATSDSDREWAEAFF TGTGCCACCAGTGATTCGGACAGGGAATGGGCTGAAGCTTTCTTT
NA TRBJ1-6 NA TRBV5-4 CASSLGLADNSPLHF TGTGCCAGCAGCTTGGGCTTGGCAGATAATTCACCCCTCCACTTT
NA TRBJ2-2 NA TRBV10-3 CAISSAGELFF TGTGCCATATCGAGCGCCGGGGAGCTGTTTTTT
NA TRBJ1-1 NA TRBV7-3 CASSLGGLNTEAFF TGTGCCAGCAGTCTTGGAGGGCTGAACACTGAAGCTTTCTTT
NA TRBJ1-1 few TRBV3-1/TRBV3-2 CASSQTYGNTEAFF TGTGCCAGCAGCCAAACGTATGGGAACACTGAAGCTTTCTTT
NA TRBJ1-1 NA TRBV6-5 CASTRTGPTEAFF TGTGCCAGCACCCGAACAGGGCCAACTGAAGCTTTCTTT
NA TRBJ2-2 NA TRBV12-2 CASRLARIGGSAGELFF TGTGCAAGTCGCTTAGCGAGGATAGGCGGGAGTGCCGGGGAGCTGTTTTTT
NA TRBJ1-1 NA TRBV12-3/TRBV12-4 CASSTTVTEAFF TGTGCCAGCAGTACGACAGTAACTGAAGCTTTCTTT
NA TRBJ2-3 NA TRBV3-1/TRBV3-2 CASSQDYHTDTQYF TGTGCCAGCAGCCAAGACTACCACACAGATACGCAGTATTTT
NA TRBJ1-1 NA TRBV9 CASSVVGARNTEAFF TGTGCCAGCAGCGTCGTGGGGGCCAGGAACACTGAAGCTTTCTTT
NA TRBJ2-1 NA TRBV29-1 CSVVKGSNEQFF TGCAGCGTTGTAAAAGGATCCAATGAGCAGTTCTTC
NA TRBJ2-1 NA TRBV3-1/TRBV3-2 CASQAVLNEQFF TGTGCCAGCCAAGCGGTCTTGAATGAGCAGTTCTTC
TRBD1 TRBJ1-2 NA TRBV5-1 CASGPRDRGGYTF TGCGCCAGCGGCCCCCGGGACAGGGGAGGCTACACCTTC
NA TRBJ2-1 NA TRBV5-4 CASSFPDYPYNEQFF TGTGCCAGCAGCTTTCCGGACTACCCCTACAATGAGCAGTTCTTC